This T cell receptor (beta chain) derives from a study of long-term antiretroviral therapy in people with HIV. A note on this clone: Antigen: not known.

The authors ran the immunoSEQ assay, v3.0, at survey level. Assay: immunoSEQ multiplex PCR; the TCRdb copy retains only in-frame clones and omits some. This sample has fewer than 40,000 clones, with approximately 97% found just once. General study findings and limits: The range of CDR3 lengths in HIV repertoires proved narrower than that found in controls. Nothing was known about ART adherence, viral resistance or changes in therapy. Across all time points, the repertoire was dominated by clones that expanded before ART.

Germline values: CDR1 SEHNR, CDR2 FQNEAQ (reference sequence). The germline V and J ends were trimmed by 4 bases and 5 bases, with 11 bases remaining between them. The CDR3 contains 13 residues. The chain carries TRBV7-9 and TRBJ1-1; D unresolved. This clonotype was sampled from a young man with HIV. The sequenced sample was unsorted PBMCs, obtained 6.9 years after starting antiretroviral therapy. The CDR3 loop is CASSYPTGTEAFF. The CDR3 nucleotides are TGTGCCAGCAGCTACCCGACCGGGACTGAAGCTTTCTTT. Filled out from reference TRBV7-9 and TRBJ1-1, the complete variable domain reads DTGVSQNPRHKITKRGQNVTFRCDPISEHNRLYWYRQTLGQGPEFLTYFQNEAQLEKSRLLSDRFSAERPKGSFSTLEIQRTEQGDSAMYLCASSYPTGTEAFFGQGTRLTVV.